Each of the 26 T cell receptor beta chains below was sequenced from the same sample in a study of control samples from healthy donors and cancer patients. Repertoires were generated with immunoSEQ multiplex PCR, while TCRdb's copy carries only in-frame clones and drops some. The table records roughly 47,000 clones, 87% of them present only once. Input material: PBMCs. The receptors were sampled from a woman aged 60-75 years with lung cancer.

This clone was observed a single time. J is TRBJ1-6 and V is TRBV6-5; D might be TRBD1 (5 bases). The CDR3 extends over 16 amino acids. In germline, CDR1 is MNHEY, CDR2 SVGAGI. The V end lost 2 bases, the J end lost 10 bases, and 18 bases lay between the germline ends. The CDR3 DNA is TGTGCCAGCAGTTACCCTTCGGTGGGGGGACGATCACCCCTCCACTTT. Protein product: CASSYPSVGGRSPLHF.

The J gene is TRBJ2-4, the V gene TRBV2; 8 nucleotides align to TRBD1. The V and J ends lost 6 bases and 5 bases, in that order; junction bases with no gene match: 3. This CDR3 is built from 13 residues. From germline, CDR1 is SNHLY and CDR2 FYNNEI. This CDR3 is CASRVDRENIQYF. In DNA form, the CDR3 reads TGTGCCAGCAGGGTGGACAGGGAAAACATTCAGTACTTC.

This chain joins TRBV5-1 and TRBJ1-3, with D tentatively TRBD1 (5 bases). V was trimmed by 4 bases and J by 8 bases, leaving 13 bases between them. The CDR3 contains 13 residues. The germline gives CDR1 SGHRS, CDR2 YFSETQ. This CDR3 is CASSPQGGDTIYF. For the CDR3, the DNA is TGCGCCAGCAGCCCCCAGGGAGGGGACACCATATATTTT.

The rearrangement joins TRBV5-1 to TRBJ2-7; 8 nucleotides agree with TRBD1. V dropped 0 bases and J dropped 2; count of bases not matched to a gene: 4. Germline V gene sequence: CDR1 SGHRS, CDR2 YFSETQ. This CDR3 comprises 15 residues. CDR3 amino acids: CASSLASGQAYEQYF. CDR3 DNA sequence: TGCGCCAGCAGCTTGGCGTCGGGACAGGCCTACGAGCAGTACTTC.

This clone turned up a few times. The genes are TRBV7-9 and TRBJ2-7; 7 bases line up with TRBD1. V dropped 4 bases and J dropped 6; count of bases not matched to a gene: 9. CDR3 length equals 14 residues. Germline assignment: CDR1 SEHNR and CDR2 FQNEAQ (reference sequence). The CDR3 DNA is TGTGCCAGCAGCTCATACAGGGGCAGCAGCGAGCAGTACTTC. Amino acid sequence: CASSSYRGSSEQYF.

The chain combines TRBV6-5 with TRBJ2-5, with D unclear. Germline lookup yields CDR1 MNHEY and CDR2 SVGAGI. The CDR3 is 13 amino acids. Trimming pared 4 bases from V and 5 bases from J, leaving 11 bases between. The CDR3 nucleotides are TGTGCCAGCAGTTCCGATACGGCTGAGACCCAGTACTTC. This encodes CASSSDTAETQYF.

The CDR3 DNA follows: TGCGCCAGCAGCCAAGAGAGACATCTTGGCTACACCTTC. Amino acids: CASSQERHLGYTF. The chain carries TRBV4-3 and TRBJ1-2, with unresolved D. Trimming removed 0 bases from V and 7 bases from J, with 9 bases in between. Germline values: CDR1 LGHNA, CDR2 YSLEER. This CDR3 is built from 13 residues.

The V and J genes are TRBV5-4 and TRBJ2-5, with D perhaps matching TRBD1 or TRBD2 (5 bases each). CDR1 SGHNT and CDR2 YYREEE come from the germline V gene (reference sequence). V lost 3 bases and J lost 2, with 17 bases in between. This CDR3 has 16 residues. The CDR3 is CASSSGLGRVQETQYF. As DNA, the CDR3 is TGTGCCAGCAGCTCTGGGCTGGGGCGGGTGCAAGAGACCCAGTACTTC.

V gene TRBV2 combines with J gene TRBJ1-4, with D perhaps TRBD1 (5 bases). V lost 4 bases, J lost 8 bases, and 14 bases lay in between. CDR3 length: 14 amino acids. In germline, CDR1 is SNHLY, CDR2 FYNNEI. CDR3 residues: CASSARGSKEKLFF. The CDR3 DNA follows: TGTGCCAGCAGTGCTAGGGGTAGCAAGGAAAAACTGTTTTTT.

V is TRBV11-3 and J is TRBJ2-1; no clear D. CDR1 and CDR2 from the germline V gene are SGHNT and YENEEA. The CDR3 is made up of 15 amino acids. V was cut by 6 bases and J by 0 bases, with 12 bases left in between. As DNA, the CDR3 is TGTGCCAGCAGTCGCACGCACAGCTCCTACAATGAGCAGTTCTTC. Translation gives CASSRTHSSYNEQFF.

This clone has only one observation. V usage is TRBV11-2 and J usage is TRBJ2-1, with 9 bases identical to TRBD2. CDR1 is SGHAT and CDR2 is FQNNGV in the germline V gene. The V gene end was trimmed by 1 base and the J gene end by 8 bases; junction bases not matched to a gene: 12. The CDR3 extends over 17 amino acids. Here the CDR3 reads CASSLGVSREGRDEQFF. The CDR3 DNA is TGTGCCAGCAGCTTAGGTGTGTCGCGGGAGGGCCGCGATGAGCAGTTCTTC.

The chain links TRBV5-4 to TRBJ2-7; D is possibly TRBD1 (6 bases). Trimming removed 2 bases at V and 6 bases at J, with 12 bases between. Per germline, CDR1 SGHNT and CDR2 YYREEE (reference sequence). The CDR3 has 13 amino acids. The CDR3 region is CASSFSGEGEQYF. CDR3 in DNA: TGTGCCAGCAGCTTTTCAGGGGAAGGCGAGCAGTACTTC.

The chain links TRBV19 to TRBJ2-7, with TRBD2 matching 8 bases. The CDR3 sequence is 14 residues long. The trim removed 7 bases at V and 1 base at J, leaving 6 bases unmatched. Germline-derived CDR1 and CDR2 are LNHDA and SQIVND (reference sequence). The DNA of the CDR3 is TGTGCCAGTAATTCGGTAGCGGGGTCCTACGAGCAGTACTTC. Amino acid sequence: CASNSVAGSYEQYF.

The chain couples TRBV19 to TRBJ1-5; D is possibly TRBD1 (6 bases). CDR3 length: 15 amino acids. CDR1 and CDR2 from the germline V gene are LNHDA and SQIVND (reference sequence). Trimming took 3 bases from V and 8 from J, leaving 17 bases between them. CDR3: CASSMEGFGGKPQHF. The CDR3 bases are TGTGCCAGTAGTATGGAAGGCTTTGGGGGCAAGCCCCAGCATTTT. Drawing the rest from reference TRBV19 and TRBJ1-5, the complete variable domain is DGGITQSPKYLFRKEGQNVTLSCEQNLNHDAMYWYRQDPGQGLRLIYYSQIVNDFQKGDIAEGYSVSREKKESFPLTVTSAQKNPTAFYLCASSMEGFGGKPQHFGDGTRLSIL.

The chain employs TRBV7-2 and TRBJ2-5; weak D call: TRBD2 (5 bases). CDR3 length equals 13 residues. CDR1 SGHTA and CDR2 FQGNSA come from the germline V gene. Deletions cut 2 bases from V and 5 bases from J, with 9 bases between. The CDR3 DNA is TGTGCCAGCAGCTTAAATAGCGTGGAGACCCAGTACTTC. It codes for CASSLNSVETQYF.

V and J are TRBV7-9 and TRBJ2-2; 11 bases fit TRBD1. The V gene end was trimmed by 4 bases and the J gene end by 4 bases; junction bases not matched to a gene: 2. Germline V lookup: CDR1 SEHNR, CDR2 FQNEAQ (reference sequence). This CDR3 region has 15 residues. The CDR3 loop is CASSSGTGGTGELFF. In DNA, the CDR3 is TGTGCCAGCAGCTCAGGGACAGGGGGCACCGGGGAGCTGTTTTTT.

V and J are TRBV2 and TRBJ1-2, with TRBD1 identical over 8 bases. The CDR3 totals 15 residues. CDR1 is SNHLY and CDR2 is FYNNEI in the germline V gene. Trimming cost V 7 bases and J 5 bases; bases outside gene matches: 12. The DNA of the CDR3 is TGTGCCAGCATGGGACAGGCTAAATCGGGGTATGGCTACACCTTC. Translated: CASMGQAKSGYGYTF.

The chain links TRBV19 to TRBJ2-7; TRBD2 is a possible D gene (7 bases). Trimming removed 4 bases from V and 4 bases from J, with 17 bases in between. This CDR3 has 15 amino acids. Looked up from germline, CDR1 is LNHDA and CDR2 is SQIVND (reference sequence). CDR3 residues: CASSTTLGGGYEQYF. In DNA form, the CDR3 reads TGTGCCAGTAGTACCACCTTAGGGGGAGGGTACGAGCAGTACTTC.

The chain carries TRBV12-5 and TRBJ2-6; the D gene is possibly TRBD2 (5 bases). V lost 4 bases to trimming and J lost 0 bases, with 10 bases between them. The CDR3 loop spans 16 amino acids. Per germline, CDR1 LGHNT and CDR2 FRNRAP. The CDR3 protein is CASGSSGDSGANVLTF. CDR3 DNA: TGTGCTAGTGGTTCCTCCGGGGACTCTGGGGCCAACGTCCTGACTTTC.

A single count supports this clone. The rearrangement uses TRBV4-2 and TRBJ1-4; the D gene is possibly TRBD1 (5 bases). The CDR3 runs 16 residues. V dropped 3 bases and J dropped 10 bases, with 21 bases sitting between them. Germline-derived CDR1 and CDR2 are LGHNA and YNFKEQ. The CDR3 reads CASSQELGPEKGKLFF. The CDR3 region has the DNA TGTGCCAGCAGCCAGGAGTTGGGACCCGAAAAGGGAAAACTGTTTTTT.

This clone was recorded a few times. The V and J genes are TRBV28 and TRBJ1-5, with TRBD1 matching 7 bases. The CDR3 totals 14 residues. The trim removed 4 bases at V and 5 bases at J, leaving 5 bases unmatched. Germline CDR1 reads MDHEN; CDR2 reads SYDVKM. In nucleotides, the CDR3 is TGTGCCAGCAGTTCCCACAGGGGAGATCAGCCCCAGCATTTT. This sequence encodes CASSSHRGDQPQHF.

This chain uses TRBV20-1 with TRBJ1-2, with 11 nucleotides matching TRBD1. Germline lookup yields CDR1 DFQATT and CDR2 SNEGSKA (reference sequence). The CDR3 totals 14 residues. V was clipped by 3 bases and J by 3 bases; unmatched bases: 3. The CDR3 loop is CSASWDRGDYGYTF. As DNA, the CDR3 is TGCAGTGCTAGTTGGGACAGGGGGGACTATGGCTACACCTTC.

The chain combines TRBV6-1 with TRBJ1-1; tentatively, D is TRBD1 (5 bases). V was shortened by 2 bases and J by 0 bases, with 10 bases between the two germline ends. This CDR3 has 15 residues. Germline assignment: CDR1 MNHNS and CDR2 SASEGT. The CDR3 DNA reads TGTGCCAGCAGTGAATTAGGGGTTATGAACACTGAAGCTTTCTTT. It translates to CASSELGVMNTEAFF.

This chain joins TRBV12-3 or TRBV12-4 and TRBJ1-1; TRBD1 might be the D (5 bases). The germline V and J ends were trimmed by 4 bases and 13 bases, with 13 bases remaining between them. The CDR3 loop spans 11 amino acids. CDR3 amino acids: CASSSRLGGFF. CDR3 DNA sequence: TGTGCCAGCAGTTCCCGGCTGGGGGGTTTCTTT.

The V call is TRBV6-5, the J call TRBJ2-7; possibly TRBD2 for D (6 bases). V was cut by 5 bases and J by 11 bases, with 19 bases left in between. Germline-derived CDR1 and CDR2 are MNHEY and SVGAGI. The CDR3 has 13 residues. This chain's CDR3 is CASSTTKGGGKYF. Here the CDR3 DNA reads TGTGCCAGCAGTACCACAAAGGGAGGAGGAAAGTACTTC.

This rearrangement joins TRBV19 to TRBJ1-5; D is unresolved. Germline values: CDR1 LNHDA, CDR2 SQIVND (reference sequence). This CDR3 comprises 13 residues. V was cut by 3 bases and J by 7 bases, with 10 bases left in between. CDR3: CASSITIRQPQHF. The CDR3 region has the DNA TGTGCCAGTAGTATTACGATTCGGCAGCCCCAGCATTTT.